Below, 30 T cell receptor beta chains from the same sample are listed, as sequenced in a study of OX40 agonist ivuxolimab in advanced cancers. The assay was immunoSEQ multiplex PCR, and TCRdb's table has in-frame clones only and misses some. The sample gives around 95,000 clones, 80% to 95% of which show up once; around 0.58% is in the top ten. The sequencing used CD4+ or CD8+ T cells sorted from blood, collected in a trial of the OX40 agonist ivuxolimab. The receptor set was obtained from an adult with an advanced solid tumor such as melanoma, head and neck, liver or kidney cancer.

The rearrangement joins TRBV19 to TRBJ1-4; weak D call: TRBD1 (5 bases). In germline, CDR1 is LNHDA, CDR2 SQIVND (reference sequence). This CDR3 has 14 residues. V gave up 5 bases and J gave up 0 bases, with 7 bases separating them. CDR3 in amino acids: CASSPTATNEKLFF. CDR3 coding DNA: TGTGCCAGTAGTCCGACAGCAACTAATGAAAAACTGTTTTTT.

This rearrangement joins TRBV4-2 to TRBJ2-7, with D maybe TRBD2 (5 bases). From germline, CDR1 is LGHNA and CDR2 YNFKEQ. Trimming pared 1 base from V and 7 bases from J, leaving 20 bases between. This CDR3 spans 16 amino acids. The CDR3 loop is CASSQGSGGNPYEQYF. The CDR3, as DNA: TGTGCCAGCAGCCAAGGATCAGGAGGAAATCCGTATGAGCAGTACTTC.

The chain is built from TRBV5-1 and TRBJ2-1; D may be TRBD2 (5 bases). CDR1 is SGHRS, CDR2 YFSETQ, per germline. V lost 6 bases and J 6 bases, leaving 19 bases between the germline ends. The CDR3 runs 15 residues. This chain's CDR3 is CASTQRRGVPNEQFF. The CDR3 DNA is TGCGCCAGCACACAGCGGCGCGGAGTACCCAATGAGCAGTTCTTC.

The V gene is TRBV19, the J gene TRBJ1-1, with D hard to call. This CDR3 is 12 amino acids long. V was shortened by 5 bases and J by 10 bases, with 14 bases between the two germline ends. In germline, CDR1 is LNHDA, CDR2 SQIVND (reference sequence). The CDR3, as DNA: TGTGCCAGTAGTCCGCTATCGGACGTAGCTTTCTTT. Its translation is CASSPLSDVAFF.

V usage is TRBV5-6 and J usage is TRBJ2-5; tentatively, D is TRBD1 or TRBD2 (5 bases each). The J call may be incorrect, as the DNA end agrees better with TRBJ2-7. The CDR3 extends over 14 amino acids. Germline CDR1 is SGHDT and CDR2 is YYEEEE. The CDR3 here is CASSRDGSSYEQYF. Here the CDR3 DNA reads TGTGCCAGTTCCCGGGACGGATCTTCCTACGAGCAGTACTTC.

The J gene is TRBJ2-3, the V gene TRBV10-1; D gene unclear. CDR3 length: 12 residues. V was clipped by 2 bases and J by 5 bases, with 5 bases between them. Germline CDR1 WNHNN, CDR2 SYGVQD (reference sequence). The CDR3, as DNA: TGCGCCAGCAGTGAGGTGATAGATACGCAGTATTTT. Amino acid sequence: CASSEVIDTQYF.

The gene calls are TRBV6-6 and TRBJ1-2; 12 nucleotides line up with TRBD1. With 5 bases clipped from V and 8 bases from J, the junction kept 9 bases outside the gene matches. The CDR3 runs 15 residues. CDR1 is MNHNY, CDR2 SVGAGI, per germline (reference sequence). The CDR3 DNA reads as TGTGCCAGCAGTCCCGGGACAGGGGGCGAGAAGGGCTACACCTTC. Protein product: CASSPGTGGEKGYTF.

This CDR3 reads CASSFGGRVNQPQHF. The CDR3 DNA reads TGTGCCAGCAGTTTTGGGGGGAGGGTCAATCAGCCCCAGCATTTT. The chain joins TRBV28 to TRBJ1-5, with a possible D match to TRBD1 (5 bases). Per germline, CDR1 MDHEN and CDR2 SYDVKM. This CDR3 is 15 amino acids long. V was clipped by 3 bases and J by 3 bases, with 12 bases between them.

V usage is TRBV4-3 and J usage is TRBJ2-5, with D possibly being TRBD1 (5 bases). Germline V gene data show CDR1 as LGHNA and CDR2 as YSLEER. Trimming shortened V by 1 base and J by 5 bases, and 8 bases separated the two germline ends. This CDR3 is built from 13 residues. In DNA, the CDR3 is TGCGCCAGCAGCCAAGTTAAGGGGGAGACCCAGTACTTC. As protein: CASSQVKGETQYF.

The chain is built from TRBV28 and TRBJ1-2; D ambiguous. This CDR3 region has 17 residues. The germline gives CDR1 MDHEN, CDR2 SYDVKM. The V gene lost 4 bases and the J gene lost 1 base, with 19 bases spanning the gap. This CDR3 reads CASSSLIRTNLNYGYTF. The DNA of the CDR3 is TGTGCCAGCAGTTCCCTTATCAGGACTAACCTTAACTATGGCTACACCTTC.

The genes are TRBV5-6 and TRBJ2-3, with a weak D call TRBD2 (7 bases). The CDR3 extends over 14 amino acids. The V gene lost 7 bases and the J gene lost 0 bases, with 12 bases spanning the gap. Germline CDR1 is SGHDT and CDR2 is YYEEEE. The CDR3 nucleotides are TGTGCCAGCGGGGGGGCTAGGAGCACAGATACGCAGTATTTT. Its translation: CASGGARSTDTQYF.

The V and J genes are TRBV4-3 and TRBJ2-2, with a tentative D call TRBD2 (6 bases). This CDR3 region has 16 residues. With 0 bases removed from V and 6 bases from J, the gap between germline ends came to 14 bases. Per germline, CDR1 LGHNA and CDR2 YSLEER. The CDR3 spells CASSQEGGARAGELFF. CDR3 nucleotide sequence: TGCGCCAGCAGCCAAGAAGGAGGGGCTCGGGCCGGGGAGCTGTTTTTT.

The chain has TRBV7-2 and TRBJ1-6, with a possible D match to TRBD1 (5 bases). Germline CDR1 SGHTA, CDR2 FQGNSA. Deletions cut 5 bases from V and 5 bases from J, with 10 bases between. This CDR3 spans 14 amino acids. The CDR3 here is CASSQGPNNSPLHF. The CDR3 DNA reads TGTGCCAGCAGCCAGGGACCGAATAATTCACCCCTCCACTTT.

The chain uses TRBV5-6 and TRBJ1-1, with D possibly being TRBD1 (5 bases). Trimming took 4 bases from V and 6 from J, leaving 16 bases between them. Germline CDR1 reads SGHDT; CDR2 reads YYEEEE. The CDR3 spans 14 residues. The chain's CDR3 is CASSRGGELSEAFF. CDR3 nucleotide sequence: TGTGCCAGCAGCCGGGGGGGTGAATTGTCTGAAGCTTTCTTT.

This chain joins TRBV4-2 and TRBJ2-3; D might be TRBD1 (5 bases). CDR1 is LGHNA and CDR2 is YNFKEQ in the germline V gene. The V and J ends lost 0 bases and 3 bases respectively, with 7 bases between them. The CDR3 runs 14 residues. The CDR3 loop is CASSQEQGTDTQYF. The CDR3 DNA follows: TGTGCCAGCAGCCAAGAGCAGGGTACAGATACGCAGTATTTT.

The J gene is TRBJ2-3, the V gene TRBV5-4; D remains unclear. The CDR3 has 17 amino acids. V was trimmed by 4 bases and J by 2 bases, leaving 20 bases between them. The germline V gene encodes CDR1 SGHNT and CDR2 YYREEE (reference sequence). DNA of the CDR3: TGTGCCAGCAGCGAAGCCTCTCTGAGGCGGACCACAGATACGCAGTATTTT. It translates to CASSEASLRRTTDTQYF.

This chain joins TRBV19 and TRBJ1-1; D possibly corresponds to TRBD1 (6 bases). The V gene's germline CDR1 is LNHDA and CDR2 SQIVND (reference sequence). The CDR3 extends over 14 amino acids. V was cut by 6 bases and J by 1 base, with 12 bases left in between. The CDR3 sequence: CASRNRARNTEAFF. CDR3 nucleotides: TGTGCCAGTAGAAACAGGGCGCGGAACACTGAAGCTTTCTTT.

The chain recombines TRBV5-4 with TRBJ2-3; D possibly corresponds to TRBD1 (6 bases). V lost 2 bases and J 6 bases, leaving 10 bases between the germline ends. Germline CDR1 is SGHNT and CDR2 is YYREEE (reference sequence). The CDR3 extends over 13 amino acids. CDR3 loop: CASSFPGADTQYF. The CDR3 DNA sequence: TGTGCCAGCAGCTTTCCAGGGGCGGATACGCAGTATTTT. Combining the CDR3 with reference TRBV5-4 and TRBJ2-3 gives the whole variable domain ETGVTQSPTHLIKTRGQQVTLRCSSQSGHNTVSWYQQALGQGPQFIFQYYREEENGRGNFPPRFSGLQFPNYSSELNVNALELDDSALYLCASSFPGADTQYFGPGTRLTVL.

This sequence joins TRBV7-6 and TRBJ2-3, with D unclear. V lost 5 bases to trimming and J lost 0 bases, with 9 bases between them. Germline assignment: CDR1 SGHVS and CDR2 FNYEAQ. The CDR3 length is 14 residues. The CDR3 loop is CASSNSFSTDTQYF. CDR3 sequence (DNA): TGTGCCAGCAGCAACAGTTTTAGCACAGATACGCAGTATTTT.

This sequence joins TRBV11-2 and TRBJ2-6; a possible D gene is TRBD2 (5 bases). Germline-derived CDR1 and CDR2 are SGHAT and FQNNGV. Trimming pared 6 bases from V and 0 bases from J, leaving 15 bases between. This CDR3 region has 17 residues. The CDR3 nucleotides are TGTGCCAGCAGTTCCTCCGGACTGATCTCTGGGGCCAACGTCCTGACTTTC. Translating it yields CASSSSGLISGANVLTF.

The chain combines TRBV27 with TRBJ1-2; TRBD1 aligns across 7 bases. Germline loops: CDR1 MNHEY, CDR2 SMNVEV (reference sequence). V lost 1 base and J lost 0; bases outside the gene matches: 2. The CDR3 is 15 residues long. Here the CDR3 DNA reads TGTGCCAGCAGTTTATGGGGGACAGCTAACTATGGCTACACCTTC. The encoded protein is CASSLWGTANYGYTF.

J is TRBJ1-1 and V is TRBV4-1, with D possibly matching TRBD1 (5 bases). This CDR3 is built from 14 residues. The V end lost 4 bases, the J end lost 5 bases, and 14 bases lay between the germline ends. Germline-derived CDR1 and CDR2 are MGHRA and YSYEKL. CDR3 protein: CASSLQLGGTEAFF. DNA for the CDR3: TGCGCCAGCAGCCTACAGCTGGGGGGAACTGAAGCTTTCTTT.

The CDR3 nucleotides are TGTGCCAGTAGGGCTCAGAGGGTGGATGGCTACACCTTC. Residues: CASRAQRVDGYTF. The chain recombines TRBV19 with TRBJ1-2, with no clear D. From germline, CDR1 is LNHDA and CDR2 SQIVND (reference sequence). CDR3 length: 13 amino acids. The V and J ends lost 6 bases and 6 bases respectively, with 14 bases between them. The full variable domain, in which reference TRBV19 and TRBJ1-2 provide the parts outside the CDR3, is DGGITQSPKYLFRKEGQNVTLSCEQNLNHDAMYWYRQDPGQGLRLIYYSQIVNDFQKGDIAEGYSVSREKKESFPLTVTSAQKNPTAFYLCASRAQRVDGYTFGSGTRLTVV.

As DNA, the CDR3 is TGTGCCAGCAGCCCGGGACAGGGGGCAACTAATGAAAAACTGTTTTTT. Its translation is CASSPGQGATNEKLFF. This chain links TRBV5-8 with TRBJ1-4, with 11 bases that match TRBD1. CDR3 length: 16 amino acids. Germline V gene lookup returns CDR1 SGHTS and CDR2 YDEGEE. Trimming removed 4 bases from V and 0 bases from J; junction bases left unmatched: 2. Full variable domain (remainder filled in from reference TRBV5-8 and TRBJ1-4): EAGVTQSPTHLIKTRGQQATLRCSPISGHTSVYWYQQALGLGLQFLLWYDEGEERNRGNFPPRFSGRQFPNYSSELNVNALELEDSALYLCASSPGQGATNEKLFFGSGTQLSVL.

The chain recombines TRBV7-2 with TRBJ2-2; 7 nucleotides align to TRBD1. Unmatched junction bases numbered 11, after V lost 4 bases and J lost 0 bases. Per germline, CDR1 SGHTA and CDR2 FQGNSA. CDR3 length equals 18 residues. The CDR3 is CASSSTGLGLSNTGELFF. The DNA of the CDR3 is TGTGCCAGCAGCTCGACAGGGTTAGGACTCTCGAACACCGGGGAGCTGTTTTTT.

The J gene is TRBJ2-2, the V gene TRBV4-1; D gene unclear. Looked up from germline, CDR1 is MGHRA and CDR2 is YSYEKL. The CDR3 covers 15 residues. The V end was cut by 0 bases, the J end by 0 bases, with 5 bases between. CDR3: CASSQEGSNTGELFF. The DNA for the CDR3 is TGCGCCAGCAGCCAAGAAGGGTCGAACACCGGGGAGCTGTTTTTT.

The chain joins TRBV6-5 to TRBJ2-1; 10 positions match TRBD2. The CDR3 has 13 residues. Germline CDR1 reads MNHEY; CDR2 reads SVGAGI. With V trimmed by 8 bases and J by 6 bases, 4 bases remained unmatched. The CDR3 DNA sequence: TGTGCCAGCGGTGTAGCGGGAGGCAATGAGCAGTTCTTC. It translates to CASGVAGGNEQFF.

The chain has TRBV27 and TRBJ2-7, with 12 nucleotides matching TRBD2. Germline V gene lookup returns CDR1 MNHEY and CDR2 SMNVEV (reference sequence). The CDR3 length is 16 residues. V dropped 6 bases and J dropped 3; count of bases not matched to a gene: 9. The CDR3 DNA is TGTGCCAGCAGCTCAAGGCTAGCGGGAGGGAGCTACGAGCAGTACTTC. Residues: CASSSRLAGGSYEQYF.

The V gene is TRBV7-2, the J gene TRBJ2-7, with D perhaps TRBD2 (5 bases). The CDR3 has 17 residues. The germline V gene has CDR1 SGHTA and CDR2 FQGNSA. Trimming took 1 base from V and 0 from J, leaving 16 bases between them. CDR3 sequence: CASSLGVGKRSSYEQYF. For the CDR3, the DNA is TGTGCCAGCAGCTTAGGCGTCGGCAAGCGGAGCTCCTACGAGCAGTACTTC.

V gene TRBV7-9 combines with J gene TRBJ2-7; TRBD2 matches at 12 bases. The CDR3 is made up of 14 amino acids. The V segment lost 5 bases and the J segment 2 bases; nucleotides outside the gene matches: 1. CDR1 SEHNR and CDR2 FQNEAQ come from the germline V gene (reference sequence). The CDR3 region is CASSRTSGAYEQYF. Here the CDR3 DNA reads TGTGCCAGCAGCCGGACTAGCGGGGCCTACGAGCAGTACTTC.